A selection of T cell receptor beta chains follows, all from one sample in a study of OX40 agonist ivuxolimab in advanced cancers. Profiled with immunoSEQ multiplex PCR; TCRdb holds only in-frame clones, not every one. The sample lists 75,000 to 100,000 clones, 70% to 90% occurring once. Sequences were derived from CD4+ or CD8+ T cells sorted from blood, sampled in a trial of the OX40 agonist ivuxolimab. These receptors were obtained from an adult with an advanced solid tumor such as melanoma, head and neck, liver or kidney cancer. Both conserved end residues are part of each CDR3. D genes are given only for firm matches. Clone sizes are given selectively: once, few, many, or a class where the clone is expanded.

clone size,V gene,D gene,J gene,CDR3 DNA,CDR3 protein
NA,TRBV5-4,TRBD2,TRBJ2-3,TGTGCCAGCAGCTTGGATCCGGTTGCGGGACTAGCTGTAGACACAGATACGCAGTATTTT,CASSLDPVAGLAVDTDTQYF
NA,TRBV5-4,TRBD2,TRBJ2-1,TGTGCCAGCAGCTTGGACGGGGGGACCTACAATGAGCAGTTCTTC,CASSLDGGTYNEQFF
once,TRBV7-9,NA,TRBJ2-3,TGTGCCAGCAGCCCAATGACAGGCCTCTCAGATACGCAGTATTTT,CASSPMTGLSDTQYF
few,TRBV7-9,NA,TRBJ1-1,TGTGCCAGCCTTAAAAACATGAACACTGAAGCTTTCTTT,CASLKNMNTEAFF
NA,TRBV2,NA,TRBJ1-3,TGTGCCAGCAGTGAAGGGGTCCTCTCTGGAAACACCATATATTTT,CASSEGVLSGNTIYF
NA,TRBV9,NA,TRBJ2-1,TGTGCCAGCAGCCAACGACGGGCCAGCTCCTACAATGAGCAGTTCTTC,CASSQRRASSYNEQFF
NA,TRBV2,NA,TRBJ2-7,TGTGCCAGCACCCCGGGGTGGGTGGGACCGGGACACCGCTCCTACGAGCAGTACTTC,CASTPGWVGPGHRSYEQYF
NA,TRBV11-2,NA,TRBJ2-2,TGTGCCAGCAGCCCAGGGGGAGGCGGTGTGGGTTTCGCCGGGGAGCTGTTTTTT,CASSPGGGGVGFAGELFF
NA,TRBV6-6,NA,TRBJ1-5,TGTGCCAGCAGTCCACCCGGAAACAGCAATCAGCCCCAGCATTTT,CASSPPGNSNQPQHF
NA,TRBV15,TRBD1,TRBJ1-5,TGTGCCACCAGCAGAGGGGACAGGGCAAATCAGCCCCAGCATTTT,CATSRGDRANQPQHF
NA,TRBV7-8,NA,TRBJ2-5,TGTGCCAGCAGTGTCACTGGGGAGACCCAGTACTTC,CASSVTGETQYF
NA,TRBV18,NA,TRBJ1-2,TGTGCCAGCTCACCAGTCAGTTTAATCGGCTACACCTTC,CASSPVSLIGYTF
NA,TRBV6-6,TRBD1,TRBJ2-1,TGTGCCAGCACCGCAACGGGACAGGGAAGCAATGAGCAGTTCTTC,CASTATGQGSNEQFF
NA,TRBV6-1,TRBD1,TRBJ2-7,TGTGCCAGCAGTCCTCGGGACAGCTCCTACGAGCAGTACTTC,CASSPRDSSYEQYF
few,TRBV29-1,TRBD1,TRBJ1-1,TGCAGCGTTGTGACAGGGATGAACACTGAAGCTTTCTTT,CSVVTGMNTEAFF
once,TRBV15,NA,TRBJ1-5,TGTGCCACCAGCAGTGGTGGAAGCAATCAGCCCCAGCATTTT,CATSSGGSNQPQHF
NA,TRBV12-5,NA,TRBJ1-2,TGTGCTAGTGGTTCCGACAGTGGCTCCTATGGCTACACCTTC,CASGSDSGSYGYTF
NA,TRBV5-1,NA,TRBJ1-6,TGCGCCAGCAGCTTGGAGAGGGGTAGGTCCCTCCACTTT,CASSLERGRSLHF
few,TRBV5-1,TRBD2,TRBJ2-1,TGCGCCAGCAGCTTGCCCGGGACTAGCGTATACAATGAGCAGTTCTTC,CASSLPGTSVYNEQFF
NA,TRBV5-1,TRBD2,TRBJ2-1,TGCGCCAGCAGCTCCCCTCTCGGAGCGGGGGGAAACAATGAGCAGTTCTTC,CASSSPLGAGGNNEQFF
NA,TRBV5-1,NA,TRBJ1-1,TGCGCCAGCTCTCAAGGGGCTAACACTGAAGCTTTCTTT,CASSQGANTEAFF
NA,TRBV19,NA,TRBJ1-2,TGTGCCAGTAGTAAACAGGGAATAGGTCCTGGCTATGGCTACACCTTC,CASSKQGIGPGYGYTF
NA,TRBV7-2,NA,TRBJ2-7,TGTGCCAGCAGCTTAGGTCTGCCCGCCTCCTACGAGCAGTACTTC,CASSLGLPASYEQYF
NA,TRBV9,NA,TRBJ2-7,TGTGCCAGCAGCCCCGGGGGACGGAACTACGAGCAGTACTTC,CASSPGGRNYEQYF
NA,TRBV10-2,NA,TRBJ1-1,TGCGCCAGCAAACGGGGGGACACTGAAGCTTTCTTT,CASKRGDTEAFF
NA,TRBV5-1,NA,TRBJ2-7,TGCGCCAGCAGCTTACTGGACAGTGGGAGCTACGAGCAGTACTTC,CASSLLDSGSYEQYF
NA,TRBV6-5,NA,TRBJ1-1,TGTGCCAGCAGGAGGAGAGCCTGGAACACTGAAGCTTTCTTT,CASRRRAWNTEAFF
few,TRBV2,NA,TRBJ1-1,TGTGCCAGCAGTCAGGACACTTTCGGGGTAGCTTTCTTT,CASSQDTFGVAFF
NA,TRBV9,NA,TRBJ2-1,TGTGCCAGCAGTAATCAGGGTTCCACCTACAATGAGCAGTTCTTC,CASSNQGSTYNEQFF
NA,TRBV11-2,TRBD1,TRBJ2-5,TGTGCCAGCAGCCACGACCCAGGGGGCCTGCTCGAAAAAGAGACCCAGTACTTC,CASSHDPGGLLEKETQYF
NA,TRBV18,NA,TRBJ1-2,TGTGCCAGCTCACCGTCGGAAGGGGGGGCGGATGGCTACACCTTC,CASSPSEGGADGYTF
once,TRBV18,NA,TRBJ1-4,TGTGCCAGCTCACCAGGGCAGGGTAATGAAAAACTGTTTTTT,CASSPGQGNEKLFF
NA,TRBV9,NA,TRBJ1-2,TGTGCCAGCAGCCCCAGGACGAGTACGGGGGGCTACACCTTC,CASSPRTSTGGYTF
NA,TRBV18,NA,TRBJ2-2,TGTGCCAGCTCACCACGGAATAGGGCGACGGGGAACACCGGGGAGCTGTTTTTT,CASSPRNRATGNTGELFF
NA,TRBV4-3,NA,TRBJ1-6,TGCGCCAGCAGCCAGTCCGGAACATCGGGGAATTCACCCCTCCACTTT,CASSQSGTSGNSPLHF
NA,TRBV29-1,TRBD1,TRBJ2-7,TGCAGCGTTCTAACAGGGGCCCCCTACGAGCAGTACTTC,CSVLTGAPYEQYF
NA,TRBV5-1,NA,TRBJ1-1,TGCGCCAGCAGCTTGCTGGACACGATTAACACTGAAGCTTTCTTT,CASSLLDTINTEAFF
NA,TRBV6-5,NA,TRBJ1-6,TGTGCCAGCAGGCAGGGGAGTTCACCCCTCCACTTT,CASRQGSSPLHF
NA,TRBV6-5,NA,TRBJ1-1,TGTGCCAGCAGTCTCTCCAGAACTCTGAACACTGAAGCTTTCTTT,CASSLSRTLNTEAFF
NA,TRBV7-2,TRBD2,TRBJ2-7,TGTGCCAGCAGCCCCGCTAGCGGGGGGCGATCCTACGAGCAGTACTTC,CASSPASGGRSYEQYF
NA,TRBV9,NA,TRBJ1-5,TGTGCCAGCAGTCCTAAACCCTGGGGGGATCAGCCCCAGCATTTT,CASSPKPWGDQPQHF
NA,TRBV7-2,NA,TRBJ1-1,TGTGCCAGCAGCTTGTACGGGGGCGAAGCTTTCTTT,CASSLYGGEAFF
NA,TRBV28,TRBD1,TRBJ1-1,TGTGCCAGCATGGCAGGGGGCATGTCGAGCACTGAAGCTTTCTTT,CASMAGGMSSTEAFF
NA,TRBV27,NA,TRBJ2-1,TGTGCCAGCAGGTACGTCGATGAGCAGTTCTTC,CASRYVDEQFF
NA,TRBV2,TRBD1,TRBJ2-7,TGTGCCAGCAGTGTGGGCAGGGGGCCGTACGAGCAGTACTTC,CASSVGRGPYEQYF
NA,TRBV6-6,NA,TRBJ2-7,TGTGCCAGCTCCTCTCCCGATTGGGAGCAGTACTTC,CASSSPDWEQYF
NA,TRBV7-2,TRBD2,TRBJ2-7,TGTGCCAGCAGCCGCGGACTAGCGGGGGCCTCCGCCCCGTACGAGCAGTACTTC,CASSRGLAGASAPYEQYF
NA,TRBV27,TRBD1,TRBJ2-5,TGTGCCAGCAGTTCCCACAGGGGCCTAGCTTACCAAGAGACCCAGTACTTC,CASSSHRGLAYQETQYF
NA,TRBV11-1,NA,TRBJ2-7,TGTGCCAGCAGCCCCAGTCCTGATCATTACGAGCAGTACTTC,CASSPSPDHYEQYF
once,TRBV5-6,NA,TRBJ1-5,TGTGCCAGCAGCTCCTCGGGCAGGGATCAGCCCCAGCATTTT,CASSSSGRDQPQHF
few,TRBV6-1,NA,TRBJ2-3,TGTGCCAGCAGAAAAACAGGTACAGATACGCAGTATTTT,CASRKTGTDTQYF